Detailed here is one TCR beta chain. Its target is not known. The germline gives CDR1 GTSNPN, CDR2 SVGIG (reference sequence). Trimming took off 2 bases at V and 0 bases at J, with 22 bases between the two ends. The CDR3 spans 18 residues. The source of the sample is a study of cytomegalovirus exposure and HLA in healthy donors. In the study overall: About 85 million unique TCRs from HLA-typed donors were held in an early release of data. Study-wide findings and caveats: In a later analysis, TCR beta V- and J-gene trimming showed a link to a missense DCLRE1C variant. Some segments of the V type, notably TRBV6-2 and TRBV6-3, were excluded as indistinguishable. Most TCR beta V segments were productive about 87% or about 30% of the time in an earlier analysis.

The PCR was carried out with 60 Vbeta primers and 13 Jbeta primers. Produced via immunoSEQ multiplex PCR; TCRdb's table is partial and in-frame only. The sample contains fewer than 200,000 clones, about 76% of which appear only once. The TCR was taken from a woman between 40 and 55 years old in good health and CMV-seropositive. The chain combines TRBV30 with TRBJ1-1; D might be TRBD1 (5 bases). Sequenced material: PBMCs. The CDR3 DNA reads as TGTGCCTGGAGTCCCTTAAGGCAGGGAGGTTTAATGAACACTGAAGCTTTCTTT. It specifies CAWSPLRQGGLMNTEAFF.